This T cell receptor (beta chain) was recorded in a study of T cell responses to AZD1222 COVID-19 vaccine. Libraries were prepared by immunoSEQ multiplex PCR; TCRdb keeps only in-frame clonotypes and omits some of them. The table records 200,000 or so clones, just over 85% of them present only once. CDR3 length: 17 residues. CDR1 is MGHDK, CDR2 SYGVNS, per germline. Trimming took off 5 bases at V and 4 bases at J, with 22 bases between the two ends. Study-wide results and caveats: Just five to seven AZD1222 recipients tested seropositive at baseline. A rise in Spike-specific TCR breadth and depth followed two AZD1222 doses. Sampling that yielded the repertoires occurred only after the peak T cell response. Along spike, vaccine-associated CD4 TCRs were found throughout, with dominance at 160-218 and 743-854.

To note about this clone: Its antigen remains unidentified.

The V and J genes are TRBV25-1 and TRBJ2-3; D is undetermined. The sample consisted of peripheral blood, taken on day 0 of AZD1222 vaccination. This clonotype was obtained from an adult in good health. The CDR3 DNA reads TGTGCCAGCAGTACACCCCGCCAGGCCAGTTGGGCAGATACGCAGTATTTT. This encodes CASSTPRQASWADTQYF.